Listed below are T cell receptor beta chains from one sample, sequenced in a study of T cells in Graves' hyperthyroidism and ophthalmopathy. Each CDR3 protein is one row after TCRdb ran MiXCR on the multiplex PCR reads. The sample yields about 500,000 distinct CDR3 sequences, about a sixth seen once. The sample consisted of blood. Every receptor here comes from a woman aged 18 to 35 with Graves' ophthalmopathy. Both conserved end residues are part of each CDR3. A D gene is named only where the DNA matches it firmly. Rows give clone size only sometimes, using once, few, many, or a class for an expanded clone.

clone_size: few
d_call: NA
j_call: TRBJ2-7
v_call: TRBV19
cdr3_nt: TGTGCCAGTAGCAACAGGGTACTTTACGGCGAGCAGTACTTC
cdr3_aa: CASSNRVLYGEQYF

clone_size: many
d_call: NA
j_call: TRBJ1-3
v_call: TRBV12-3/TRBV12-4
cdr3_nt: TGTGCCAGCAGCCCAGGGGTTGGAAACACCATATATTTT
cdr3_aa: CASSPGVGNTIYF

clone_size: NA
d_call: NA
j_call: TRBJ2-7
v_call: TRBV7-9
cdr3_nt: TGTGCCAGCAGCTTATCGGAGTCCTACGAGCAGTACTTC
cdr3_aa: CASSLSESYEQYF

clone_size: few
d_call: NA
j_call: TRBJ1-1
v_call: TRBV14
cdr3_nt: TGTGCCAGCAGCCGCCGACAGGAGAGCCTGAACACTGAAGCTTTCTTT
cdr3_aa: CASSRRQESLNTEAFF

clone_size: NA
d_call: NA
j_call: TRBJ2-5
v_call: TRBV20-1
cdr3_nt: TGCAGTGCTGGATCGACGGCGCATGTGTACCAAGAGACCCAGTACTTC
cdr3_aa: CSAGSTAHVYQETQYF

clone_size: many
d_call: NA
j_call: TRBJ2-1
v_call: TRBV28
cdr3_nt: TGTGCCAGCAGTTTCCGGTCCTCTAACAATGAGCAGTTCTTC
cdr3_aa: CASSFRSSNNEQFF

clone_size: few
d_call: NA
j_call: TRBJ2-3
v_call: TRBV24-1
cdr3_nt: TGTGCCACCAGTGTAAGGGCAGGGGAAATATCTAGCACAGATACGCAGTATTTT
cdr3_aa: CATSVRAGEISSTDTQYF

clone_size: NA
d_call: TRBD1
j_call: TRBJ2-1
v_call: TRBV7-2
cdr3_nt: TGTGCCAGCAGTCAACCCCAGTTGGACAGGGGGCGCGGGAATGAGCAGTTCTTC
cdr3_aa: CASSQPQLDRGRGNEQFF

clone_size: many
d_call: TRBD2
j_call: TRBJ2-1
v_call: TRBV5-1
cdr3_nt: TGCGCCAGCAGCAGTTCTAGCGGGTACAATGAGCAGTTCTTC
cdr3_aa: CASSSSSGYNEQFF

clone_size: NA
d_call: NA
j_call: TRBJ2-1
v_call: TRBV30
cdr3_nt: TGTGCCTGGACCGGGACAAGCTCCTACAATGAGCAGTTCTTC
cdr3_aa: CAWTGTSSYNEQFF

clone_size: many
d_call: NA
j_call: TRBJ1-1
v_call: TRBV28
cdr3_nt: TGTGCCAGCAGGACTTTAGAGGAGCTTGAAGCTTTCTTT
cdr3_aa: CASRTLEELEAFF

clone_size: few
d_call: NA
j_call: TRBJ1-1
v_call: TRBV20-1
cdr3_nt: TGCAGTGCTGCCGGGACCCAAAGACTCATGAACACTGAAGCTTTCTTT
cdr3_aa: CSAAGTQRLMNTEAFF

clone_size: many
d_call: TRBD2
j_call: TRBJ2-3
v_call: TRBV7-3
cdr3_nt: TGTGCCAGCAGCTTAACTAGCGGGGGAGATACGCAGTATTTT
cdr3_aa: CASSLTSGGDTQYF

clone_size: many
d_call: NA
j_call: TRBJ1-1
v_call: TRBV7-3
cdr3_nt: TGTGCCAGCAGCTTAAAGGGTCGTGGAACTGAAGCTTTCTTT
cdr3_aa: CASSLKGRGTEAFF

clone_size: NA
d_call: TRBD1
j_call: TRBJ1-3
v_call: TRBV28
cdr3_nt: TGTGCCAGCAGTGACAGGGGGCGAAACACCATATATTTT
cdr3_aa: CASSDRGRNTIYF

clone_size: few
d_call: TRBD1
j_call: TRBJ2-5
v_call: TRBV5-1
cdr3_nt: TGCGCCAGCAGCTCGGGACAGGTTAAAGAGACCCAGTACTTC
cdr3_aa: CASSSGQVKETQYF

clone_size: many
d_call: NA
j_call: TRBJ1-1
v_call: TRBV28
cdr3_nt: TGTGCCAGCAGTCCTCCCACACTGGTAGACACTGAAGCTTTCTTT
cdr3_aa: CASSPPTLVDTEAFF

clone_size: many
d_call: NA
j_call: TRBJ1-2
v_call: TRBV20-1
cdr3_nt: TGCAGTGCTAGAGACCCCACCGGGGCTGGCTATGGCTACACCTTC
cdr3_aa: CSARDPTGAGYGYTF

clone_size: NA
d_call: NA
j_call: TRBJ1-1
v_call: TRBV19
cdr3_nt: TGTGCCAGTAGTTTATACCGGGACGAAGCTTTCTTT
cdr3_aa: CASSLYRDEAFF

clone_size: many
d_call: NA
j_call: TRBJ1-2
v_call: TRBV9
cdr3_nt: TGTGCCAGCAGCGGGGGTTTGGTAGATGGCTACACCTTC
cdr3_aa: CASSGGLVDGYTF

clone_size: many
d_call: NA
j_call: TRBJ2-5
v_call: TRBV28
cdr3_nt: TGTGCCAGCAGTTTAGAAACGGGAGTAGGCCAAGAGACCCAGTACTTC
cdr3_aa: CASSLETGVGQETQYF

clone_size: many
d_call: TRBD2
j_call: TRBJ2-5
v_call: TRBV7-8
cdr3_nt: TGTGCCAGCAGCTTAGGGGCTAGCGGGGTACCAGAGACCCAGTACTTC
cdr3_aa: CASSLGASGVPETQYF

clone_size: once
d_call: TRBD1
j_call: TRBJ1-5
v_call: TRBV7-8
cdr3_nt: TGTGCCAGCAGCTCCCCCGGGACAGGGGGCGGCAATCAGCCCCAGCATTTT
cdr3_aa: CASSSPGTGGGNQPQHF

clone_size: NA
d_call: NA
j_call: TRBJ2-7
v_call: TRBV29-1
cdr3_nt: TGCAGCGTGATTACTGGCTACGAGCAGTACTTC
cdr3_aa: CSVITGYEQYF

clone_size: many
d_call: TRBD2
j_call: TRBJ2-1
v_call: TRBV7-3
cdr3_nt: TGTGCCAGCAACCCGACTAGCGGGAGCTACAATGAGCAGTTCTTC
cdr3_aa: CASNPTSGSYNEQFF

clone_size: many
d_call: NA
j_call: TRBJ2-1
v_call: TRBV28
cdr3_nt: TGTGCCAGCAGTTTATTGGGGGATGAGCAGTTCTTC
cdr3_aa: CASSLLGDEQFF

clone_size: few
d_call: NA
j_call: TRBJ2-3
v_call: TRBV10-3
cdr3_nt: TGTGCCATCAAAGGGCTCGAAATCGAAACAGATACGCAGTATTTT
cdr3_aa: CAIKGLEIETDTQYF

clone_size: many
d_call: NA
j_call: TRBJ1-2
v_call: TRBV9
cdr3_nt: TGTGCCAGCAGCGTAGGAGGGCTGGACGGCTACACCTTC
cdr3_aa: CASSVGGLDGYTF

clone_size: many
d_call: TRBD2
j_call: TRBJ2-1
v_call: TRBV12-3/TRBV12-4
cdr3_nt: TGTGCCAGCAGTTTTAGCGGGGGGGCTTACAATGAGCAGTTCTTC
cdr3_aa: CASSFSGGAYNEQFF

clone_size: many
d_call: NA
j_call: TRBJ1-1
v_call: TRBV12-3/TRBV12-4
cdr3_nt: TGTGCCAGCAGCCCCCAAGAGGAGGATCCTTTCTTT
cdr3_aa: CASSPQEEDPFF

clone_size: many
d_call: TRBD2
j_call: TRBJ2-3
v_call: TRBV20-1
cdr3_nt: TGCAGTGCAGGACTAGGAGGGAGCACAGATACGCAGTATTTT
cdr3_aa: CSAGLGGSTDTQYF

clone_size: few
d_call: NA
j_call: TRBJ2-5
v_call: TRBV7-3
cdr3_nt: TGTGCCAGCACCGGTGGGCAGGGCCAAGAGACCCAGTACTTC
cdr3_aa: CASTGGQGQETQYF

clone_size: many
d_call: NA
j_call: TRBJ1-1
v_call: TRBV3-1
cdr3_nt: TGTGCCAGCAGCCAAGTGCAGAACACTGAAGCTTTCTTT
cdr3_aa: CASSQVQNTEAFF

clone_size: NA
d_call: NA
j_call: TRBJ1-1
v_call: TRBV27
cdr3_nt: TGTGCCAGCGGTCTTCTAAAAACGGGACCCGGAGAAGCTTTCTTT
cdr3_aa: CASGLLKTGPGEAFF

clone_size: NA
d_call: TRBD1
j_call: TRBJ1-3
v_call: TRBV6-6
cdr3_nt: TGTGCCAGCTACGACCGGAGGGACAGCTCTGGAAACACCATATATTTT
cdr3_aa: CASYDRRDSSGNTIYF

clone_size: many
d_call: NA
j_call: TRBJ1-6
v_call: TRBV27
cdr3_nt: TGTGCCAGCAATATCGCGGGGAATTCACCCCTCCACTTT
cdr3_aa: CASNIAGNSPLHF

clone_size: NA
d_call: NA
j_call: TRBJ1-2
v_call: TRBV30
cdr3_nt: TGTGCCTGGAGTGTAGAGGGACTAGCTAACTATGGCTACACCTTC
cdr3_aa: CAWSVEGLANYGYTF